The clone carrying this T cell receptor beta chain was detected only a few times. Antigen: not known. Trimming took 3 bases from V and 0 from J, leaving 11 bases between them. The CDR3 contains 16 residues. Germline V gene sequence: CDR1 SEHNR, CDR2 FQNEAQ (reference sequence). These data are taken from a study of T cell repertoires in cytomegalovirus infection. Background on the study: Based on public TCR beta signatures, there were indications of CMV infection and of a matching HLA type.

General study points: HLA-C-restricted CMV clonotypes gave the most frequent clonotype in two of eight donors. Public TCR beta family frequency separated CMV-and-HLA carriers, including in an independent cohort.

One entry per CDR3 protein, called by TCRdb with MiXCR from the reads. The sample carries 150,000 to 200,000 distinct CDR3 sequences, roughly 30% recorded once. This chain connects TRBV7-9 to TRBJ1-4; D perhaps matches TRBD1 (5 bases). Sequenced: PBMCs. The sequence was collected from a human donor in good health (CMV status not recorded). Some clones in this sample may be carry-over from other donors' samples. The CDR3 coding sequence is TGTGCCAGCAGCTTCACAGGAATGGCAACTAATGAAAAACTGTTTTTT. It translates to CASSFTGMATNEKLFF. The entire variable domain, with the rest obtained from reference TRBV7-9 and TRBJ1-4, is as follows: DTGVSQNPRHKITKRGQNVTFRCDPISEHNRLYWYRQTLGQGPEFLTYFQNEAQLEKSRLLSDRFSAERPKGSFSTLEIQRTEQGDSAMYLCASSFTGMATNEKLFFGSGTQLSVL.